This T cell receptor beta chain was recovered during a study of cytomegalovirus exposure and HLA in healthy donors. V lost 5 bases to trimming and J lost 7 bases; unmatched junction nucleotides: 13. CDR1 is LGHNA, CDR2 YNFKEQ, per germline. The CDR3 is 15 residues long. Of note for this clone: The antigen is not known.

The study, taken as a whole, reports: One variant, a missense change in DCLRE1C, was linked in a later analysis to TCR beta V- and J-gene trimming. In a later analysis, HLA-C alleles had the fewest associated TCRs, DRB1 alleles the most.

Primers included in the PCR were 60 Vbeta and 13 Jbeta primers. Only in-frame clones appear in the TCRdb table, and some are missing; sequencing was by immunoSEQ multiplex PCR. The sample has approximately 150,000 clones, around 80% seen once. The material sequenced was PBMCs. V gene TRBV4-2 combines with J gene TRBJ2-7; TRBD1 aligns across 8 bases. This sequence was found in a woman in her 40s in good health and CMV-seropositive. The CDR3 bases are TGTGCCAGCAGCTATAACCCGGGACAGGCGGGAGAGCAGTACTTC. Encoded protein: CASSYNPGQAGEQYF.